Listed below are T cell receptor beta chains from one sample, sequenced in a study of blood T cells in healthy people across ages. TCRdb analysed the 5' RACE reads with MiXCR anew, one entry per CDR3 protein. This repertoire shows about 780,000 distinct CDR3 sequences, approximately 65% found once; its top ten account for about 27%. The sequencing input was blood. Receptors originate from a young man in good health. The CDR3 runs from the conserved cysteine through the conserved F or W. D genes are given only for firm matches. The size field is filled for only some rows; it gives once, few, many or a size class.

d_call clone_size j_call v_call cdr3_nt cdr3_aa
. . TRBJ1-6 TRBV7-3 TGTGCCAGCAGCTCCACAGGGTCGGATTCACCCCTCCACTTT CASSSTGSDSPLHF
. . TRBJ2-1 TRBV7-9 TGTGCCAGCAGCTTTCTCCCAAGGAGCTCCTACAATGAGCAGTTCTTC CASSFLPRSSYNEQFF
. . TRBJ2-7 TRBV29-1 TGCAGCGTTGAAGACCGAAGGGGCTACGAGCAGTACTTC CSVEDRRGYEQYF
. . TRBJ2-7 TRBV20-1 TGCAGTGCTAGAGGGGCACCCACCTACGAGCAGTACTTC CSARGAPTYEQYF
. . TRBJ1-1 TRBV6-5 TGTGCCAGCAGTTACTCGACGTCGAGGGGTATTGAAGCTTTCTTT CASSYSTSRGIEAFF
TRBD1 . TRBJ1-2 TRBV6-5 TGTGCCAGCAGTTACACAAGGGACAGGGGCTGGTATGGCTACACCTTC CASSYTRDRGWYGYTF
. few TRBJ2-5 TRBV29-1 TGCAGCGTTGAAAAGTTCAGTATCGGGACCCAAGAGACCCAGTACTTC CSVEKFSIGTQETQYF
. . TRBJ2-1 TRBV7-2 TGTGCCAGCAGCCGGAGCTCCTACAATGAGCAGTTCTTC CASSRSSYNEQFF
. once TRBJ2-7 TRBV20-1 TGCAGTGCTGAAACCCGGGACAACCCCTGCGAGCAGTACTTC CSAETRDNPCEQYF
TRBD2 many TRBJ2-2 TRBV4-3 TGCGCCAGCAGCCAAAGAGCGGGGGGGCTCGCCGGGGAGCTGTTTTTT CASSQRAGGLAGELFF
. . TRBJ1-1 TRBV5-1 TGCGCCAGCAGCTTGGACGGTGGGTCCACTGAAGCTTTCTTT CASSLDGGSTEAFF
TRBD1 . TRBJ2-3 TRBV12-3/TRBV12-4 TGTGCCAGCAGTCTCCCACGTGACAGGGTCGGAGGCACAGATACGCAGTATTTT CASSLPRDRVGGTDTQYF
TRBD2 . TRBJ2-7 TRBV6-2/TRBV6-3 TGTGCCAGCAGTCCGGCCAGGGAGGGCTCCTACGAGCAGTACTTC CASSPAREGSYEQYF
TRBD1 . TRBJ2-7 TRBV9 TGTGCCAGCAGCGTAGACCCCCTACAGGGGTGGGGAGACGAGCAGTACTTC CASSVDPLQGWGDEQYF
. . TRBJ2-7 TRBV5-6 TGTGCCAGCAGCGAATATCCGGGACGGGTCTACGAGCAGTACTTC CASSEYPGRVYEQYF
TRBD1 . TRBJ2-7 TRBV9 TGTGCCAGCAGCGTGACAGGGGGGAACGAGCAGTACTTC CASSVTGGNEQYF
TRBD1 . TRBJ1-2 TRBV12-3/TRBV12-4 TGTGCCAGCAGTCCCGGACAGGGAGAAAATGGCTACACCTTC CASSPGQGENGYTF
. . TRBJ2-7 TRBV28 TGTGCCAGCAACACCCGGCACAGGTCCTACGAGCAGTACTTC CASNTRHRSYEQYF
TRBD1 . TRBJ1-4 TRBV5-1 TGCGCCAGCAGCTTGGCCGGACAGGGGGCGTATGAAAAACTGTTTTTT CASSLAGQGAYEKLFF
TRBD2 . TRBJ2-1 TRBV4-2 TGTGCCAGCAGCCAAGATGTGGGGCGGGGGGGGAACAATGAGCAGTTCTTC CASSQDVGRGGNNEQFF
. . TRBJ1-2 TRBV20-1 TGCAGTGCCCCTGGTGCATGGCATGGCTACACCTTC CSAPGAWHGYTF
TRBD1 few TRBJ1-2 TRBV25-1 TGTGCCAGCAGTGAACGGGGACAGAACTATGGCTACACCTTC CASSERGQNYGYTF
TRBD2 . TRBJ2-1 TRBV9 TGTGCCAGCAGCGTATCCGATCTAGCGGGCTACAATGAGCAGTTCTTC CASSVSDLAGYNEQFF
TRBD2 few TRBJ2-7 TRBV4-2 TGTGCCAGCAGCCCCGCGGCCCTACTAGCGGGGGTTGGAGGCGAGCAGTACTTC CASSPAALLAGVGGEQYF
. . TRBJ1-4 TRBV7-6 TGTGCCAGCAGCTTAGAGGTCGGCACAGTCGGATATGAAAAACTGTTTTTT CASSLEVGTVGYEKLFF
. few TRBJ2-1 TRBV29-1 TGCAGCGTTGACACAGGGTCCTACAATGAGCAGTTCTTC CSVDTGSYNEQFF
TRBD2 . TRBJ2-1 TRBV12-5 TGTGCTAGTGGTTTGGTACAGGTGGAACTAGCGGGGGAATCTTCCTACAATGAGCAGTTCTTC CASGLVQVELAGESSYNEQFF